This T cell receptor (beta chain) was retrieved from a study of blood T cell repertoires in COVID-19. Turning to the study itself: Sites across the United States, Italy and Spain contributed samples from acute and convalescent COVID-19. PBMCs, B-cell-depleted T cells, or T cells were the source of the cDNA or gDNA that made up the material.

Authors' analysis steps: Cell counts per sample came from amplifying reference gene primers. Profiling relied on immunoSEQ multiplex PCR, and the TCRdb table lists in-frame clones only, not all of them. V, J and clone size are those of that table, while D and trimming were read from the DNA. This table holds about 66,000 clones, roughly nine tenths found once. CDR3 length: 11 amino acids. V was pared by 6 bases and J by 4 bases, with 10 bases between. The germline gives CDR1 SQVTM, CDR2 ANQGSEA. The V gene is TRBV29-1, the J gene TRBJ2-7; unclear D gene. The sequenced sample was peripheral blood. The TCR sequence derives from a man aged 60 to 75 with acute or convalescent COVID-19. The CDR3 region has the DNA TGCAGCGTGGTGAGCCAATACGAGCAGTACTTC. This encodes CSVVSQYEQYF.